These 11 T cell receptor beta chains share one sample of origin, sequenced in a study of beta chain features in type 1 diabetes. Overall study results and limits: Type 1 diabetes patients showed a moderate but significant shortening of TCRB CDR3s in all four CD4+ subsets.

Sequenced material consisted of expressed TCRB transcripts (all of the isolated RNA was reverse transcribed). The data were produced by immunoSEQ multiplex PCR, yet TCRdb's version contains in-frame clones alone and is incomplete. In the table there are roughly 700,000 clones, 13% of which are singletons. These receptors have no known antigen. Input material: naive CD4+ T cells from blood. These TCRs come from a man between 18 and 35 years old with type 1 diabetes.

This chain connects TRBV7-2 to TRBJ2-5; 8 nucleotides agree with TRBD2. Per germline, CDR1 SGHTA and CDR2 FQGNSA. The CDR3 runs 15 residues. Trimming removed 6 bases from V and 2 bases from J; junction bases left unmatched: 8. The CDR3 here is CASRPPGGGQETQYF. The CDR3 DNA follows: TGTGCCAGCAGACCCCCTGGCGGGGGGCAAGAGACCCAGTACTTC.

V is TRBV6-6 and J is TRBJ1-5, with TRBD1 matching 8 bases. The CDR3 is made up of 16 amino acids. CDR1 and CDR2 (germline): MNHNY, SVGAGI (reference sequence). The V segment lost 5 bases and the J segment 0 bases; nucleotides outside the gene matches: 6. As DNA, the CDR3 is TGTGCCAGCAGTCCCGACAGGGGATATAGCAATCAGCCCCAGCATTTT. It specifies CASSPDRGYSNQPQHF.

This clone was observed a handful of times. This rearrangement joins TRBV18 to TRBJ2-3; D uncertain. Trimming removed 6 bases from V and 4 bases from J, with 8 bases in between. The CDR3 runs 12 residues. From germline, CDR1 is KGHSH and CDR2 LQKENI. CDR3 loop: CASSPSPDTQYF. The CDR3, as DNA: TGTGCCAGCTCCCCCAGCCCAGATACGCAGTATTTT.

This clone was seen only a few times. The CDR3 DNA follows: TGTGCCAGCAGCGTTAGACAGAATGCGGCTTTCTTT. Translation gives CASSVRQNAAFF. This chain links TRBV5-4 with TRBJ1-1; TRBD1 is a possible D gene (5 bases). CDR3 length: 12 amino acids. Trimming stripped 4 bases from V and 11 bases from J, with 15 bases between. Germline values: CDR1 SGHNT, CDR2 YYREEE (reference sequence).

The genes are TRBV7-2 and TRBJ2-7; TRBD1 agrees at 11 bases. Trimming cost V 5 bases and J 7 bases; bases outside gene matches: 7. The CDR3 is 14 amino acids. From germline, CDR1 is SGHTA and CDR2 FQGNSA. CDR3 sequence: CASSVDRGQGEQYF. The CDR3 DNA sequence: TGTGCCAGCAGCGTGGACAGGGGGCAGGGGGAGCAGTACTTC.

This clone was seen a handful of times. CDR3 sequence: CASSHTYEQYF. Here the CDR3 DNA reads TGTGCCAGCAGCCATACCTACGAGCAGTACTTC. The chain joins TRBV11-2 to TRBJ2-7, with unresolved D. V was cut by 5 bases and J by 2 bases, with 4 bases left in between. The CDR3 runs 11 residues. CDR1 and CDR2 from the germline V gene are SGHAT and FQNNGV.

This clone was found a few times. The J gene is TRBJ2-2, the V gene TRBV27, with D possibly being TRBD1 (5 bases). The CDR3 runs to 17 residues. Germline CDR1 is MNHEY and CDR2 is SMNVEV (reference sequence). The ends were cut back, 3 bases at V and 4 bases at J, with 18 bases in the middle. CDR3 sequence: CASSFRPTATGTGELFF. As DNA, the CDR3 is TGTGCCAGCAGTTTCCGCCCGACAGCTACGGGCACCGGGGAGCTGTTTTTT.

Only a few counts were recorded for this clone. The rearrangement joins TRBV29-1 to TRBJ1-1; a weak D match, TRBD1 (5 bases). The CDR3 has 13 residues. From germline, CDR1 is SQVTM and CDR2 ANQGSEA. V dropped 7 bases and J dropped 3 bases, with 15 bases sitting between them. The DNA of the CDR3 is TGCAGCGCGGGACTGCGAGGGTACACTGAAGCTTTCTTT. As protein: CSAGLRGYTEAFF.

Details on this clone: The CDR3 does not close with the conserved phenylalanine or tryptophan, likely indicating a read error. CDR3 amino acids: CSVKYSNQPQHL. CDR3 nucleotide sequence: TGCAGCGTAAAGTATAGCAATCAGCCCCAGCATCTT. The chain is built from TRBV29-1 and TRBJ1-5; no definite D call. Trimming removed 6 bases from V and 0 bases from J, with 6 bases in between. The CDR3 loop spans 12 amino acids. Germline V gene data show CDR1 as SQVTM and CDR2 as ANQGSEA.

On this clone: The same CDR3 arises from other DNA sequences in this sample as well. The chain's CDR3 is CAWNGGTDTQYF. In DNA form, the CDR3 reads TGTGCCTGGAATGGGGGCACAGATACGCAGTATTTT. The chain is built from TRBV30 and TRBJ2-3; D gene ambiguous. This CDR3 contains 12 residues. V gave up 4 bases and J gave up 1 base, with 6 bases separating them. Germline values: CDR1 GTSNPN, CDR2 SVGIG (reference sequence).

Only a few counts were recorded for this clone. V is TRBV2 and J is TRBJ1-2; D ambiguous. The germline V gene encodes CDR1 SNHLY and CDR2 FYNNEI. Trimming took off 6 bases at V and 8 bases at J, with 16 bases between the two ends. This CDR3 region has 13 residues. CDR3 bases: TGTGCCAGCAGGGGCGGGATGGGTGAAGGCTACACCTTC. This sequence encodes CASRGGMGEGYTF.